This T cell receptor (beta chain) was profiled in a study of blood T cell repertoires in COVID-19. Study as a whole: The samples span acute and convalescent COVID-19 from the United States, Italy and Spain.

Those enrolled in Seattle joined during active infection and were followed longitudinally afterward. In the source study's methods: Counts of nucleated cells, estimated from reference gene primer amplification, were obtained. The repertoire was sequenced with immunoSEQ multiplex PCR; TCRdb's copy has only in-frame clones and lacks some. The DNA was the basis for D and trimming; V, J and clone size are from that table. The data show under 150,000 clones, 90% seen once. The receptor was derived from a man aged 55 to 70 with COVID-19, enrolled during active disease. The specimen was peripheral blood.

The chain's CDR3 is CAWSGLAEQYF. The CDR3 DNA reads as TGTGCCTGGAGTGGGTTAGCCGAGCAGTACTTC. The genes are TRBV30 and TRBJ2-7, with D unclear. This CDR3 spans 11 amino acids. V lost 1 base and J 6 bases, leaving 7 bases between the germline ends. The V gene's germline CDR1 is GTSNPN and CDR2 SVGIG (reference sequence). The variable domain in full, completed from reference TRBV30 and TRBJ2-7, reads SQTIHQWPATLVQPVGSPLSLECTVEGTSNPNLYWYRQAAGRGLQLLFYSVGIGQISSEVPQNLSASRPQDRQFILSSKKLLLSDSGFYLCAWSGLAEQYFGPGTRLTVT.